This T cell receptor beta chain stems from a study of PD-1 blockade in classical Hodgkin lymphoma. After autologous stem cell transplantation all patients relapsed, and prior brentuximab vedotin exposure differed between cohorts. The CDR3 totals 16 residues. Germline CDR1 and CDR2: SGHDT and YYEEEE. V trimming: 2 bases; J trimming: 2 bases; junction bases outside the gene matches: 7. A remark on this clone: Antigen specificity is unknown.

Whole-study findings and limits: Complete responders had baseline diversity similar to newly diagnosed patients. With respect to the repertoire differences, their causes, possibly disease activity or prior therapy, remain undefined. Researchers reported that CD4+ TCR diversity, though not CD8+, rose significantly by C4D1.

Sequenced by immunoSEQ multiplex PCR; TCRdb stores in-frame clones only, minus some. The sample carries around 13,000 clones, 60% to 80% recorded once. The receptor was derived from a human donor with classical Hodgkin lymphoma. The chain uses TRBV5-6 and TRBJ1-1, with TRBD1 matching over 9 bases. Sequenced here: peripheral blood mononuclear cells (PBMCs), sampled before the second cycle of nivolumab. The DNA for the CDR3 is TGTGCCAGCAGCTTCACAGGGGGCCGGAAAAACACTGAAGCTTTCTTT. Encoded protein: CASSFTGGRKNTEAFF.